Listed below are T cell receptor beta chains from one sample, sequenced in a study of technical replicates of blood from several donors. Using immunoSEQ multiplex PCR, the repertoire was profiled, and TCRdb retains in-frame clones only, with some absent. The sample records 55,000 to 75,000 clones, 70% to 90% being singletons. The sample consisted of PBMCs. The receptors here all came from a human donor in good health. Some clones in this sample may be carry-over from other donors' samples. CDR3s leave out the opening cysteine and the closing phenylalanine or tryptophan.

j_call v_call cdr3_aa
TRBJ2-7 TRBV6-1 ASSVTLAGGYEQY
TRBJ2-5 TRBV5-4 ASSSDRGLQETQY
TRBJ2-7 TRBV4-3 ASSQESVGEQY
TRBJ2-3 TRBV7-9 ASSPGIGTDTQY
TRBJ2-5 TRBV4-2 ASSQGPDWQETQY
TRBJ2-7 TRBV5-8 ASSLADEQY
TRBJ2-7 TRBV6-5 ASRAGTDYEQY
TRBJ1-2 TRBV27 ASSSHRVRNYGYT
TRBJ1-2 TRBV29-1 SVERRVKSGYT
TRBJ1-5 TRBV7-9 ASSFGQGENQPQH
TRBJ2-7 TRBV5-6 ASSYGQGPYEQY
TRBJ2-2 TRBV27 ASGRGNTGELF
TRBJ1-5 TRBV27 ASSLSAGGANQPQH
TRBJ1-2 TRBV6-1 ASSRQGLEGYT
TRBJ2-2 TRBV27 ASSLSPGTGELF
TRBJ1-5 TRBV2 ASRLRGAGVGSNQPQH
TRBJ1-1 TRBV6-5 ATRAPDTEAF
TRBJ1-6 TRBV27 ASSPRGNSYNSPLH
TRBJ2-1 TRBV7-2 ASRPTSGSYNEQF
TRBJ2-1 TRBV27 ASSLPVSSGTRYNEQF
TRBJ2-2 TRBV4-1 ASSPSNTGELF
TRBJ2-5 TRBV6-1 ASRQGPETQY